The present entry profiles one TCR beta chain with its context. Its antigen is not identified. Time point defined: pre-sensitization, week 0. Regarding treatment: therapeutic diphenylcyclopropenone sensitization with weekly scalp DPC. TCRdb re-called the RACE reads with MiXCR, one entry per CDR3 protein. The table includes roughly 50,000 distinct CDR3 sequences, roughly 10% detected once. The V gene's germline CDR1 is LGHNA and CDR2 YNFKEQ. The trim removed 0 bases at V and 2 bases at J, leaving 7 bases unmatched. This CDR3 contains 16 residues. The source of the sample is a study of human T cells and chemical hapten exposure. Regarding the study as a whole: Expanded TCR counts at PT1 were positively correlated with the patch test score.

This material consisted of whole blood, taken in connection with sensitization to the hapten diphenylcyclopropenone (DPC). The chain uses TRBV4-2 and TRBJ2-7; 7 bases are a match to TRBD1. This TCR was recovered from a man between 40 and 49 years old with alopecia areata. Some clones in this sample may be carry-over from other donors' samples. The CDR3 here is CASSQDLGTAPYEQYF. The CDR3 DNA sequence: TGTGCCAGCAGCCAAGATCTTGGGACAGCGCCCTACGAGCAGTACTTC.